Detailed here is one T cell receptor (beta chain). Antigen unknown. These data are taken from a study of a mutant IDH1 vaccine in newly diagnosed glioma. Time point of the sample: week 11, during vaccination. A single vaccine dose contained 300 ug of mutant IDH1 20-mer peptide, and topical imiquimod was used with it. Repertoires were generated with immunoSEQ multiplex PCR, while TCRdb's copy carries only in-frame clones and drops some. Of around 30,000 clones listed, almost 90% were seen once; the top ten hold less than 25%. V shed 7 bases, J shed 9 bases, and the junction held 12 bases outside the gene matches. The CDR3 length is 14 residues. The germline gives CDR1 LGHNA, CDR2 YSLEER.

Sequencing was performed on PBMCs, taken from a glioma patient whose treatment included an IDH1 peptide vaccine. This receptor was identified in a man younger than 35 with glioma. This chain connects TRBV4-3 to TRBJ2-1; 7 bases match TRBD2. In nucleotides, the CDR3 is TGCGCCAGCACCCTATCAAGGCGGGAGACTGAGCAGTTCTTC. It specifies CASTLSRRETEQFF.